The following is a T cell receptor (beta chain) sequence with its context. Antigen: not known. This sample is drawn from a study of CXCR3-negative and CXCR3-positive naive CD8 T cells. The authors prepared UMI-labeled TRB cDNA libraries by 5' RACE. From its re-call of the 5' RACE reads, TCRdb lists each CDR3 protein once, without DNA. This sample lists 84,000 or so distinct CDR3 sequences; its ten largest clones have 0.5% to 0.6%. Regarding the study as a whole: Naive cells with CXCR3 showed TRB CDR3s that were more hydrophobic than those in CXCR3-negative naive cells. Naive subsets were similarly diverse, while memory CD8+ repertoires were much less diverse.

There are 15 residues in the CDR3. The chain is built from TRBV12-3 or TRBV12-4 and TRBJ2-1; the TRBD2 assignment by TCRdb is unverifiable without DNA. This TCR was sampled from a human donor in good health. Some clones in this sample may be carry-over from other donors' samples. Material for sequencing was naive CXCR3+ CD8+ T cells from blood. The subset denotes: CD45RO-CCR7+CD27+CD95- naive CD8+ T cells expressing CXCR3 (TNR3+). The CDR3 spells CAITAGTSSYNEQFF.